This TCR beta chain was recorded in a study of beta chain features in type 1 diabetes. Study findings and constraints: For Type 1 diabetes patients, all four CD4+ subsets carried TCRB CDR3s that were moderately but significantly shorter.

Note on this clone: The antigen is not known.

The authors reverse transcribed all of the isolated RNA, so sequencing captured expressed TCRB transcripts. Method: immunoSEQ multiplex PCR; TCRdb's copy keeps in-frame clones and lacks some. The sample has about half a million clones, about 29% seen once. A sort by CD45RO/CCR7/CD25/CD127/CD95/CD27 yielded CD4+ naive, central memory, regulatory and stem cell-like memory cells. This clonotype originated in a man younger than 30 in good health. Sequencing input: naive CD4+ T cells from blood.

The CDR3 bases are TGTGCCAGCAGTGGTACTAGCGGGAGCTACGAGCAGTACTTC. Its translation: CASSGTSGSYEQYF. The chain couples TRBV25-1 to TRBJ2-7; TRBD2 matches at 11 bases. The germline gives CDR1 MGHDK, CDR2 SYGVNS. This CDR3 is 14 amino acids long. The V gene end was trimmed by 4 bases and the J gene end by 3 bases; junction bases not matched to a gene: 2.